Given below is one T cell receptor (beta chain) in context. This record comes from a study of blood T cell repertoires in COVID-19. This CDR3 has 13 amino acids. Trimming removed 4 bases from V and 1 base from J, with 10 bases in between. CDR1 SQVTM and CDR2 ANQGSEA come from the germline V gene. Libraries were prepared by immunoSEQ multiplex PCR; TCRdb keeps only in-frame clonotypes and omits some of them. The data hold approximately 440,000 clones, with around 87% observed a single time. Residents of 20 to 25 US areas, aged about 18 to 95 years, made up the participants. Either two negative PCRs, clearance, or symptom resolution qualified Cohort 3 donors as recovered.

This TCR derives from a woman aged 18 to 35 who had recovered from COVID-19. The chain carries TRBV29-1 and TRBJ1-1, with D uncertain. Source material: PBMCs or T cells enriched from blood (not recorded which). CDR3 residues: CSVVPVRNTEAFF. CDR3 sequence (DNA): TGCAGCGTTGTGCCGGTAAGGAACACTGAAGCTTTCTTT.